A selection of T cell receptor beta chains follows, all from one sample in a study of Ad26.COV2.S vaccination and SARS-CoV-2 variants. The method was immunoSEQ multiplex PCR; TCRdb's version includes in-frame clones alone and lacks a portion of them. The table has about 440,000 clones, 90% seen once. Here the sequenced sample was peripheral blood, taken in a trial of Ad26.COV2.S vaccine versus placebo. The receptors derive from a person between 18 and 59 years old who received the Ad26.COV2.S COVID-19 vaccine or a placebo. The CDR3 runs from the conserved cysteine through the conserved F or W. A D gene is named only where the DNA matches it firmly. Rows give clone size only sometimes, using once, few, many, or a class for an expanded clone.

cdr3_aa cdr3_nt d_call j_call v_call clone_size
CASSSLGQPQHF TGTGCCAGCAGTTCCCTAGGACAGCCCCAGCATTTT - TRBJ1-5 TRBV27 few
CASSIRESGANVLTF TGTGCCAGCAGTATACGGGAGTCTGGGGCCAACGTCCTGACTTTC - TRBJ2-6 TRBV6-5 -
CASSLGQGGFGYTF TGCGCCAGCAGCTTGGGGCAGGGTGGTTTCGGCTACACCTTC - TRBJ1-2 TRBV5-1 -
CASSISLAGGSSSYEQYF TGTGCCAGCAGCATTTCGCTAGCGGGAGGATCGAGCTCCTACGAGCAGTACTTC TRBD2 TRBJ2-7 TRBV5-5 -
CASSQDTRQYF TGTGCCAGCAGCCAAGACACTCGGCAGTATTTT - TRBJ2-3 TRBV3-1/TRBV3-2 once
CASSDNLAGGTGELFF TGCGCCAGCAGCGACAACCTAGCGGGGGGCACCGGGGAGCTGTTTTTT TRBD2 TRBJ2-2 TRBV5-1 once
CAWGAHNNEQFF TGTGCCTGGGGGGCGCACAACAATGAGCAGTTCTTC - TRBJ2-1 TRBV30 -
CSGESGVLAGSNEQFF TGCAGCGGCGAGTCGGGAGTTCTGGCGGGTAGCAATGAGCAGTTCTTC - TRBJ2-1 TRBV29-1 -
CASSQFSGSTDTQYF TGTGCCAGCAGCCAATTTAGCGGGAGCACAGATACGCAGTATTTT TRBD2 TRBJ2-3 TRBV3-1/TRBV3-2 -
CASSKDRGVTDTQYF TGTGCCAGCAGCAAAGACAGGGGCGTCACAGATACGCAGTATTTT TRBD1 TRBJ2-3 TRBV11-2 -
CASSQASYEQYF TGTGCCAGCAGCCAGGCCTCCTACGAGCAGTACTTC - TRBJ2-7 TRBV3-1/TRBV3-2 -
CATSLLAGRTGELFF TGTGCCACCAGCCTACTAGCGGGAAGGACCGGGGAGCTGTTTTTT TRBD2 TRBJ2-2 TRBV15 once
CASTRGLAEGYTQYF TGTGCCAGCACTAGGGGACTAGCGGAGGGATATACGCAGTATTTT TRBD2 TRBJ2-3 TRBV6-5 -
CASSYVQGAREFF TGTGCCAGCAGTTACGTCCAGGGGGCGCGGGAGTTCTTC TRBD1 TRBJ2-1 TRBV6-2/TRBV6-3 -
CASSSLGQGAPGELFF TGTGCCAGCAGCTCCCTGGGACAGGGGGCGCCCGGGGAGCTGTTTTTT TRBD1 TRBJ2-2 TRBV7-2 -
CSASGLADNNEQFF TGCAGTGCTAGTGGGCTAGCGGATAACAATGAGCAGTTCTTC TRBD2 TRBJ2-1 TRBV20-1 -
CASSQRDRGNEKLFF TGTGCCAGCAGCCAACGGGACAGGGGAAATGAAAAACTGTTTTTT TRBD1 TRBJ1-4 TRBV3-1/TRBV3-2 -